What follows describes a single T cell receptor (beta chain). Its target is unknown. The CDR3 runs 13 residues. The V and J ends lost 1 base and 7 bases respectively, with 9 bases between them. Germline loops: CDR1 SGHDT, CDR2 YYEEEE. The source of the sample is a study of OX40 agonist ivuxolimab in advanced cancers. Clones were read by immunoSEQ multiplex PCR, and TCRdb kept only the in-frame ones, dropping some. The sample lists more than 45,000 clones, 75% to 80% occurring once. Study-wide points: There was clonal expansion of CD4+ and CD8+ blood T cells by week 6 at 0.1 to 3.0 mg/kg.

The chain is built from TRBV5-6 and TRBJ1-5; D uncertain. The TCR comes from an adult with an advanced solid tumor such as melanoma, head and neck, liver or kidney cancer. This material consisted of CD4+ or CD8+ T cells sorted from blood, taken in a trial of the OX40 agonist ivuxolimab. The CDR3: CASSLRREQPQHF. CDR3 nucleotides: TGTGCCAGCAGCTTGAGACGCGAACAGCCCCAGCATTTT.